Each of the 20 T cell receptor beta chains below was sequenced from the same sample in a study of CD8 T cells in ankylosing spondylitis. From the 5' RACE reads, TCRdb called clonotypes with MiXCR, one entry per CDR3 protein. This table holds approximately 240,000 distinct CDR3 sequences, about 11% found once. The sequencing input was blood, either unsorted or a sorted T cell fraction (not recorded which). All receptors derive from a male donor with ankylosing spondylitis or in good health (not recorded which).

Ten or more counts support this clonotype. The genes are TRBV30 and TRBJ1-2; TRBD1 is a possible D gene (5 bases). The V end lost 4 bases, the J end lost 0 bases, and 9 bases lay between the germline ends. Germline V CDR1 and CDR2: GTSNPN, SVGIG (reference sequence). The CDR3 is 13 residues long. CDR3 sequence reads: CAWTRGSNYGYTF. The DNA for the CDR3 is TGTGCCTGGACTAGGGGTTCTAACTATGGCTACACCTTC.

This clonotype was seen repeatedly, ten times or more. The gene calls are TRBV5-1 and TRBJ2-2; D could derive from TRBD1 or TRBD2 (6 bases each). Germline values: CDR1 SGHRS, CDR2 YFSETQ. The V end lost 1 base, the J end lost 4 bases, and 11 bases lay between the germline ends. CDR3 length: 15 amino acids. CDR3 nucleotide sequence: TGCGCCAGCAGCTTGTACGGGGGCGGCACCGGGGAGCTGTTTTTT. It translates to CASSLYGGGTGELFF.

This clonotype was observed a handful of times. This chain uses TRBV2 with TRBJ2-1; 7 bases map to TRBD2. Per germline, CDR1 SNHLY and CDR2 FYNNEI. J gave up 6 bases and V 2 bases, and 10 bases lay outside the gene matches. The CDR3 loop spans 16 amino acids. CDR3 loop: CASSELIPREGNEQFF. In DNA form, the CDR3 reads TGTGCCAGCAGTGAACTCATTCCTAGGGAGGGCAATGAGCAGTTCTTC.

The rearrangement uses TRBV30 and TRBJ2-7; D not resolved. The CDR3 consists of 13 residues. Germline V gives CDR1 GTSNPN, CDR2 SVGIG (reference sequence). The V end lost 2 bases, the J end lost 5 bases, and 13 bases lay between the germline ends. The CDR3: CAWSPTLFHEQYF. CDR3 coding DNA: TGTGCCTGGAGTCCGACCCTATTCCACGAGCAGTACTTC.

The sample holds many counts of this clonotype. The CDR3: CAISTRDSRGGNTIYF. CDR3 DNA: TGTGCCATCAGTACCCGGGACAGCCGAGGTGGAAACACCATATATTTT. This sequence joins TRBV10-3 and TRBJ1-3; TRBD1 matches at 7 bases. The J segment lost 3 bases and the V segment lost 5 bases, leaving 10 bases of the junction unmatched. The CDR3 spans 16 residues. Germline V gives CDR1 ENHRY, CDR2 SYGVKD.

Ten or more counts support this clonotype. V usage is TRBV6-1 and J usage is TRBJ2-3; D remains unclear. The germline CDR1 and CDR2 sequences are MNHNS and SASEGT. V lost 6 bases, J lost 6 bases, and 13 bases lay in between. The CDR3 extends over 13 amino acids. CDR3 nucleotide sequence: TGTGCCAGCAGCCGCGACCGGGTGGATACGCAGTATTTT. Translated: CASSRDRVDTQYF.

Only a few counts were recorded for this clonotype. The CDR3 loop reads CAISESMTGNSPLHF. CDR3 nucleotides: TGTGCCATCAGTGAGTCGATGACAGGGAATTCACCCCTCCACTTT. V usage is TRBV10-3 and J usage is TRBJ1-6; 7 bases are a match to TRBD1. Germline-derived CDR1 and CDR2 are ENHRY and SYGVKD. CDR3 length equals 15 residues. J lost 7 bases, V lost 0 bases, and 3 bases had no gene match.

This clonotype was picked up many times. The chain joins TRBV20-1 to TRBJ2-1, with TRBD1 as a possible D gene (5 bases). The CDR3 consists of 12 residues. The germline V gene encodes CDR1 DFQATT and CDR2 SNEGSKA (reference sequence). V shed 3 bases and J shed 7 bases, with 10 bases lying between them. In DNA form, the CDR3 reads TGCAGTGCTAGCGACGACAGAAATGAGCAGTTCTTC. Translating gives CSASDDRNEQFF.

This clonotype was counted many times. The chain carries TRBV20-1 and TRBJ2-3; TRBD2 might be the D (5 bases). CDR3 size: 13 residues. Germline V gives CDR1 DFQATT, CDR2 SNEGSKA (reference sequence). V shed 2 bases and J shed 4 bases, with 10 bases lying between them. The DNA of the CDR3 is TGCAGTGCTAGACGAGGGAGCGCAGATACGCAGTATTTT. It translates to CSARRGSADTQYF.

This clonotype was observed at least ten times. The gene calls are TRBV5-4 and TRBJ2-2; no clear D. Germline V CDR1 and CDR2: SGHNT, YYREEE (reference sequence). With 0 bases removed from V and 0 bases from J, the gap between germline ends came to 3 bases. The CDR3 spans 14 residues. The CDR3 region has the DNA TGTGCCAGCAGCTTGGAAGCGAACACCGGGGAGCTGTTTTTT. The encoded protein is CASSLEANTGELFF.

Many counts were recorded for this clonotype. The V call is TRBV2, the J call TRBJ1-4; no definite D call. Germline CDR1 reads SNHLY; CDR2 reads FYNNEI. The CDR3 has 15 amino acids. The V end was cut by 0 bases, the J end by 7 bases, with 12 bases between. CDR3 amino acids: CASSEAEGSGEKLFF. In nucleotides, the CDR3 is TGTGCCAGCAGTGAAGCAGAGGGAAGTGGTGAAAAACTGTTTTTT.

This clonotype was counted at least ten times. One end of the junction varies from germline; a read error may be responsible. The genes are TRBV20-1 and TRBJ2-5; the D is unclear. The CDR3 is 10 residues long. Germline V lookup: CDR1 DFQATT, CDR2 SNEGSKA (reference sequence). The CDR3 here is CSAFDWQTHF. CDR3 nucleotide sequence: TGCAGTGCCTTTGACTGGCAGACACACTTC.

This clonotype was seen ten or more times. This chain links TRBV12-3 or TRBV12-4 with TRBJ1-5; D is unclear. Deletions cut 9 bases from V and 4 bases from J, with 10 bases between. The CDR3 is made up of 12 amino acids. The CDR3, as DNA: TGTGCCAGTAGCGGGCAAAATCAGCCCCAGCATTTT. The encoded protein is CASSGQNQPQHF.

This clonotype was detected many times. Here the CDR3 reads CASSETSFEQYF. CDR3 nucleotides: TGTGCCAGCAGTGAGACTAGTTTCGAGCAGTACTTC. The chain links TRBV28 to TRBJ2-7; TRBD2 might be the D (6 bases). There are 12 residues in the CDR3. CDR1 and CDR2 (germline): MDHEN, SYDVKM. V was pared by 5 bases and J by 6 bases, with 11 bases between. Looking up the rest from reference TRBV28 and TRBJ2-7 gives the full variable domain: DVKVTQSSRYLVKRTGEKVFLECVQDMDHENMFWYRQDPGLGLRLIYFSYDVKMKEKGDIPEGYSVSREKKERFSLILESASTNQTSMYLCASSETSFEQYFGPGTRLTVT.

This clonotype has a count of ten or more. The V call is TRBV4-1, the J call TRBJ2-1; TRBD2 matches at 8 bases. The CDR3 extends over 16 amino acids. V trimming: 1 base; J trimming: 2 bases; junction bases outside the gene matches: 4. Germline CDR1 is MGHRA and CDR2 is YSYEKL. The CDR3 sequence: CASSQAGTRAYNEQFF. The CDR3 bases are TGCGCCAGCAGCCAAGCCGGGACTAGAGCCTACAATGAGCAGTTCTTC.

This clonotype was detected a few times. J is TRBJ2-1 and V is TRBV7-6; a possible D gene is TRBD2 (5 bases). The V and J ends lost 4 bases and 7 bases respectively, with 20 bases between them. Germline V CDR1 and CDR2: SGHVS, FNYEAQ. The CDR3 contains 16 residues. CDR3 coding DNA: TGTGCCAGCAGCTCAGAGCTTAGCGAGCGAAGGAATGAGCAGTTCTTC. This sequence encodes CASSSELSERRNEQFF.

This clonotype was seen at least ten times. The V and J genes are TRBV5-6 and TRBJ2-5; weak D call: TRBD1 (6 bases). V lost 0 bases and J 1 base, leaving 7 bases between the germline ends. The CDR3 consists of 14 residues. CDR1 and CDR2 (germline): SGHDT, YYEEEE. The CDR3 coding sequence is TGTGCCAGCAGCTTGGCCAGGGGCCAAGAGACCCAGTACTTC. It translates to CASSLARGQETQYF. The full variable domain, in which reference TRBV5-6 and TRBJ2-5 provide the parts outside the CDR3, is DAGVTQSPTHLIKTRGQQVTLRCSPKSGHDTVSWYQQALGQGPQFIFQYYEEEERQRGNFPDRFSGHQFPNYSSELNVNALLLGDSALYLCASSLARGQETQYFGPGTRLLVL.

Here the CDR3 reads CASSSSPNSPLHF. The DNA for the CDR3 is TGTGCCAGCAGCTCCTCGCCTAATTCACCCCTCCACTTT. The chain combines TRBV7-9 with TRBJ1-6; D is ambiguous. The CDR3 has 13 residues. V was cut by 4 bases and J by 6 bases, with 7 bases left in between. CDR1 is SEHNR, CDR2 FQNEAQ, per germline (reference sequence).

The chain has TRBV6-2 or TRBV6-3 and TRBJ2-5; TRBD2 is a possible D gene (6 bases). The germline V and J ends were trimmed by 5 bases and 5 bases, with 18 bases remaining between them. Germline CDR1 is MNHEY and CDR2 is SVGEGT. The CDR3 length is 15 residues. CDR3 amino acids: CASSPLRPEGETQYF. In nucleotides, the CDR3 is TGTGCCAGCAGTCCACTCCGGCCGGAGGGGGAGACCCAGTACTTC.

The table lists this clonotype with many counts. V is TRBV20-1 and J is TRBJ1-2; the D is unclear. The CDR3 loop spans 12 amino acids. From germline, CDR1 is DFQATT and CDR2 SNEGSKA (reference sequence). V dropped 2 bases and J dropped 0 bases, with 4 bases sitting between them. The CDR3: CSARRPNYGYTF. In nucleotides, the CDR3 is TGCAGTGCTAGAAGGCCTAACTATGGCTACACCTTC.